Below, 8 T cell receptor beta chains from the same sample are listed, as sequenced in a study of blood T cell repertoires in COVID-19. This table comes from immunoSEQ multiplex PCR, and its TCRdb copy is limited to in-frame clones, with some not included. The table has 130,000 or so clones, about 87% seen once. The sequenced sample was peripheral blood. These receptors were collected from a woman aged 50 to 65 with acute or convalescent COVID-19.

This clone was picked up a small number of times. This chain uses TRBV7-2 with TRBJ2-3; 9 bases map to TRBD2. Trimming cost V 5 bases and J 6 bases; bases outside gene matches: 9. Germline CDR1 and CDR2: SGHTA and FQGNSA. The CDR3 totals 15 residues. CDR3 in DNA: TGTGCCAGCAGCCCGTCGGCTAGCGGGGTCGATACGCAGTATTTT. This sequence encodes CASSPSASGVDTQYF.

The chain couples TRBV27 to TRBJ2-5; TRBD1 matches at 7 bases. Trimming took 5 bases from V and 4 from J; bases not matched to a gene: 4. The CDR3 covers 13 residues. Germline lookup yields CDR1 MNHEY and CDR2 SMNVEV (reference sequence). CDR3 amino acids: CASSLRGRETQYF. DNA for the CDR3: TGTGCCAGCAGTCTGAGGGGGCGAGAGACCCAGTACTTC.

The chain has TRBV6-2 or TRBV6-3 and TRBJ2-1; TRBD1 is a possible D gene (5 bases). CDR3 length equals 15 residues. V lost 2 bases and J 6 bases, leaving 14 bases between the germline ends. Germline CDR1 and CDR2: MNHEY and SVGEGT. The CDR3 reads CASSYAGKSRNEQFF. The CDR3 DNA follows: TGTGCCAGCAGTTACGCAGGGAAAAGTCGCAATGAGCAGTTCTTC.

This clone was picked up one time. Written as DNA, the CDR3 is TGCAGCGTTGGTCAGGCGAACACTGAAGCTTTCTTT. Protein product: CSVGQANTEAFF. The J gene is TRBJ1-1, the V gene TRBV29-1; D is unresolved. Germline CDR1 and CDR2: SQVTM and ANQGSEA. With 4 bases removed from V and 1 base from J, the gap between germline ends came to 7 bases. The CDR3 runs to 12 residues.

This chain joins TRBV30 and TRBJ1-4; 8 nucleotides agree with TRBD1. Germline loops: CDR1 GTSNPN, CDR2 SVGIG (reference sequence). Unmatched junction bases numbered 13, after V lost 3 bases and J lost 4 bases. The CDR3 covers 17 residues. The CDR3 spells CAWSNPRNRGGNEKLFF. In nucleotides, the CDR3 is TGTGCCTGGAGCAATCCCAGGAACAGGGGGGGTAATGAAAAACTGTTTTTT.

This chain joins TRBV9 and TRBJ1-1; a weak D match, TRBD1 (6 bases). Trimming took 0 bases from V and 7 from J, leaving 13 bases between them. Per the germline V gene, CDR1 is SGDLS and CDR2 is YYNGEE. The length of the CDR3 is 14 residues. The CDR3 spells CASSVGPGAGEAFF. DNA for the CDR3: TGTGCCAGCAGCGTAGGGCCAGGGGCAGGTGAAGCTTTCTTT.

J is TRBJ1-1 and V is TRBV7-9; D is unclear. This CDR3 comprises 13 residues. V dropped 3 bases and J dropped 8 bases, with 13 bases sitting between them. The germline V gene encodes CDR1 SEHNR and CDR2 FQNEAQ (reference sequence). CDR3 in amino acids: CASSFRAGVEAFF. The DNA for the CDR3 is TGTGCCAGCAGCTTTAGGGCGGGAGTGGAAGCTTTCTTT.

The rearrangement joins TRBV18 to TRBJ1-5; 10 nucleotides match TRBD1. Germline V gene lookup returns CDR1 KGHSH and CDR2 LQKENI. The CDR3 covers 14 residues. The trim removed 2 bases at V and 6 bases at J, leaving 1 base unmatched. The CDR3 nucleotides are TGTGCCAGCTCACCAGGGACAGGGGCTCAGCCCCAGCATTTT. This encodes CASSPGTGAQPQHF.